Listed below are T cell receptor beta chains from one sample, sequenced in a study of OX40 agonist ivuxolimab in advanced cancers. Clones were read by immunoSEQ multiplex PCR, and TCRdb kept only the in-frame ones, dropping some. The table lists tens of thousands of clones, around 90% of them singletons. The material sequenced was CD4+ or CD8+ T cells sorted from blood, taken in a trial of the OX40 agonist ivuxolimab. These receptors came from an adult with an advanced solid tumor such as melanoma, head and neck, liver or kidney cancer. Both conserved end residues are part of each CDR3. D genes are given only for firm matches. Clone size, where shown, is once, few, many, or a class for clones that have expanded.

D	V	J	size	DNA	CDR3
NA	TRBV19	TRBJ1-2	NA	TGTGCCAGTAGTATCCCGTTAAGCTATGGCTACACCTTC	CASSIPLSYGYTF
NA	TRBV6-1	TRBJ1-1	NA	TGTGCCAGCAGGGGAGGGCAGGGGAGTGAAGCTTTCTTT	CASRGGQGSEAFF
NA	TRBV29-1	TRBJ1-1	NA	TGCAGCGTTGCGGTGGGGGTGGGCACTGAAGCTTTCTTT	CSVAVGVGTEAFF
NA	TRBV15	TRBJ1-2	NA	TGTGCCACCAGCAGAGATTTAACTTTTGGCTACACCTTC	CATSRDLTFGYTF
NA	TRBV19	TRBJ1-1	NA	TGTGCCAGTAGCGCTGACAGGTGGAACACTGAAGCTTTCTTT	CASSADRWNTEAFF
NA	TRBV6-5	TRBJ2-3	few	TGTGCCAGCAGTTACTCTTTGCCTCACACAGATACGCAGTATTTT	CASSYSLPHTDTQYF
NA	TRBV7-8	TRBJ1-6	NA	TGTGCCAGCAGCTCCCAAGACGGCGTGAATTCACCCCTCCACTTT	CASSSQDGVNSPLHF
NA	TRBV9	TRBJ1-1	NA	TGTGCCAGCAGCGGCTCAACGAACACTGAAGCTTTCTTT	CASSGSTNTEAFF
TRBD1	TRBV6-6	TRBJ2-2	once	TGTGCCAGCAGAACCGGACAGGGAATCGGGGAGCTGTTTTTT	CASRTGQGIGELFF
NA	TRBV19	TRBJ2-7	NA	TGTGCCAGTAGTACGAGCGGGTTACACTCCTACGAGCAGTACTTC	CASSTSGLHSYEQYF
TRBD2	TRBV7-2	TRBJ2-1	NA	TGTGCCAGCAGCGCCCGACGGTCGAGCGGGATATCCTACAATGAGCAGTTCTTC	CASSARRSSGISYNEQFF
NA	TRBV14	TRBJ2-1	once	TGTGCCAGCAGCCAAGTGCGGGATCGGTACAATGAGCAGTTCTTC	CASSQVRDRYNEQFF
NA	TRBV13	TRBJ2-7	NA	TGTGCCAGCAGCTTATCTTGGGAGGCCTACGAGCAGTACTTC	CASSLSWEAYEQYF
NA	TRBV5-1	TRBJ2-3	once	TGCGCCAGCAGCAATCGAGGAGGGGGTAGCACAGATACGCAGTATTTT	CASSNRGGGSTDTQYF
TRBD1	TRBV2	TRBJ1-4	once	TGTGCCAGCAATCAACAGGGGGCGTGGGAAAAACTGTTTTTT	CASNQQGAWEKLFF
NA	TRBV6-5	TRBJ2-3	NA	TGTGCCAGCAGTTACTGGGGCAGTAGCACAGATACGCAGTATTTT	CASSYWGSSTDTQYF
NA	TRBV4-1	TRBJ2-7	NA	TGCGCCAGCAGCCCAAACCAGAATGCAGGCGGCGAGCAGTACTTC	CASSPNQNAGGEQYF
NA	TRBV15	TRBJ2-5	once	TGTGCCACCAGCAGAGAGCCTACATCGAGGGGTCAAGAGACCCAGTACTTC	CATSREPTSRGQETQYF
NA	TRBV19	TRBJ1-1	NA	TGTGCCAGTAGTATCTACAGAACCAACACTGAAGCTTTCTTT	CASSIYRTNTEAFF
TRBD1	TRBV4-2	TRBJ2-3	few	TGTGCCAGCAGCCAGACAGGGGGTTTTACAGATACGCAGTATTTT	CASSQTGGFTDTQYF
TRBD2	TRBV11-2	TRBJ2-7	NA	TGTGCCACCCGACTAGCGGGGGCCTACGAGCAGTACTTC	CATRLAGAYEQYF